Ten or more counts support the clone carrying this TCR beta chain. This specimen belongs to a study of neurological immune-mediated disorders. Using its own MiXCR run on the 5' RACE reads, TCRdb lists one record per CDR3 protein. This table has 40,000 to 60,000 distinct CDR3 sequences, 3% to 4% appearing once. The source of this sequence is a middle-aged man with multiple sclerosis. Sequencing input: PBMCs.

This CDR3 is CATSSSDRGFGNEKLFF. CDR3 sequence (DNA): TGTGCCACCAGCAGCAGCGACAGGGGATTTGGTAATGAAAAACTGTTTTTT. The V and J genes are TRBV15 and TRBJ1-4, with 8 bases matching TRBD1. Germline lookup yields CDR1 LNHNV and CDR2 YYDKDF (reference sequence). The CDR3 has 17 amino acids. The V and J ends lost 3 bases and 4 bases, in that order; junction bases with no gene match: 10.